A single sample gave rise to the 24 T cell receptor beta chains below, sequenced in a study of blood T cell repertoires in COVID-19. Some clones are missing from TCRdb's copy, which holds only in-frame ones; the method was immunoSEQ multiplex PCR. The table shows over 130,000 clones, with about nine tenths occurring only once. The sequenced sample consisted of peripheral blood. Receptors originate from a human donor with COVID-19, enrolled during active disease. The donor label of this sample is uncertain.

This chain uses TRBV19 with TRBJ1-6; D gene uncertain. CDR1 is LNHDA and CDR2 is SQIVND in the germline V gene (reference sequence). The CDR3 is 13 amino acids. Trimming stripped 6 bases from V and 7 bases from J, with 10 bases between. The CDR3 protein is CASSPGGNSPLHF. In DNA, the CDR3 is TGTGCCAGTAGCCCTGGCGGGAATTCACCCCTCCACTTT.

The chain uses TRBV7-8 and TRBJ1-4; D remains unclear. CDR1 and CDR2 from the germline V gene are SGHVS and FQNEAQ. The CDR3 contains 17 residues. The V end was cut by 2 bases, the J end by 3 bases, with 16 bases between. CDR3: CASSLLGSPLANEKLFF. The CDR3 nucleotides read TGTGCCAGCAGCTTATTAGGGAGCCCCCTGGCTAATGAAAAACTGTTTTTT.

J is TRBJ2-5 and V is TRBV9; tentatively, D is TRBD1 (6 bases). This CDR3 is 15 amino acids long. Germline values: CDR1 SGDLS, CDR2 YYNGEE. V was pared by 0 bases and J by 7 bases, with 16 bases between. The CDR3 bases are TGTGCCAGCAGCGTAGGGACAGCTACTACGGGGACCCAGTACTTC. It codes for CASSVGTATTGTQYF.

This chain joins TRBV5-1 and TRBJ2-1; 14 bases align to TRBD2. In germline, CDR1 is SGHRS, CDR2 YFSETQ. Trimming removed 4 bases from V and 5 bases from J; junction bases left unmatched: 5. The CDR3 loop spans 16 amino acids. This CDR3 reads CASSPRTSGGHNEQFF. DNA of the CDR3: TGCGCCAGCAGCCCCCGGACTAGCGGGGGGCACAATGAGCAGTTCTTC.

CDR3 amino acids: CASSHVRGGWGYEQYF. The CDR3 nucleotides read TGTGCCAGCAGCCACGTTAGGGGGGGCTGGGGATACGAGCAGTACTTC. The chain carries TRBV28 and TRBJ2-7; the D gene is possibly TRBD2 (7 bases). There are 16 residues in the CDR3. Germline V CDR1 and CDR2: MDHEN, SYDVKM. Trimming pared 6 bases from V and 4 bases from J, leaving 22 bases between. Based on the CDR3 plus reference TRBV28 and TRBJ2-7, the full variable domain is DVKVTQSSRYLVKRTGEKVFLECVQDMDHENMFWYRQDPGLGLRLIYFSYDVKMKEKGDIPEGYSVSREKKERFSLILESASTNQTSMYLCASSHVRGGWGYEQYFGPGTRLTVT.

This clone was counted a few times. The chain combines TRBV25-1 with TRBJ2-1, with D uncertain. V was shortened by 2 bases and J by 0 bases, with 17 bases between the two germline ends. Germline CDR1 MGHDK, CDR2 SYGVNS. The CDR3 is made up of 18 amino acids. For the CDR3, the DNA is TGTGCCAGCAGTGAAGGCCCCCCTCCCCAAAGCTCCTACAATGAGCAGTTCTTC. This codes for CASSEGPPPQSSYNEQFF.

The chain combines TRBV6-6 with TRBJ2-1, with 14 bases that match TRBD2. CDR3 length equals 16 residues. V shed 4 bases and J 8 bases; nucleotides not matched to a gene: 7. Germline lookup yields CDR1 MNHNY and CDR2 SVGAGI (reference sequence). The CDR3 nucleotides read TGTGCCAGCAGTTCCCGACTAGCGGGGGGGGTGGATGAGCAGTTCTTC. Encoded protein: CASSSRLAGGVDEQFF.

V gene TRBV30 combines with J gene TRBJ1-1, with 7 bases identical to TRBD1. The CDR3 contains 12 residues. Germline CDR1 and CDR2: GTSNPN and SVGIG (reference sequence). Germline trimming cut 3 bases from V and 4 bases from J; bases unmatched to any gene: 2. This CDR3 is CAWSRDSTEAFF. The CDR3 DNA reads TGTGCCTGGAGCCGGGACAGCACTGAAGCTTTCTTT.

The chain combines TRBV7-9 with TRBJ2-1, with D possibly matching TRBD2 (5 bases). The V end was cut by 2 bases, the J end by 0 bases, with 17 bases between. The germline V gene encodes CDR1 SEHNR and CDR2 FQNEAQ (reference sequence). There are 18 residues in the CDR3. Here the CDR3 DNA reads TGTGCCAGCAGCTTAAGATGGGAGTCTATGTTCTCCTACAATGAGCAGTTCTTC. This encodes CASSLRWESMFSYNEQFF.

The genes are TRBV10-1 and TRBJ1-2; D is unclear. Germline values: CDR1 WNHNN, CDR2 SYGVQD (reference sequence). This CDR3 spans 13 amino acids. The V gene lost 5 bases and the J gene lost 3 bases, with 10 bases spanning the gap. The CDR3 DNA reads as TGCGCCAGCAGTCCTGCCGGTGACTATGGCTACACCTTC. This codes for CASSPAGDYGYTF.

This clone was detected a few times. The chain uses TRBV3-1 (or the pseudogene TRBV3-2) and TRBJ1-6; TRBD1 might be the D (5 bases). V was pared by 1 base and J by 10 bases, with 11 bases between. There are 14 residues in the CDR3. The germline V gene encodes CDR1 LGHDT and CDR2 YNNKEL (reference sequence). For the CDR3, the DNA is TGTGCCAGCAGCCAAGCGGCAGGGTCCTCACCCCTCCACTTT. Translated: CASSQAAGSSPLHF.

The sample holds one count of this clone. The chain combines TRBV19 with TRBJ1-6; D is unresolved. With 4 bases removed from V and 5 bases from J, the gap between germline ends came to 12 bases. Germline V gene lookup returns CDR1 LNHDA and CDR2 SQIVND (reference sequence). CDR3 length: 15 amino acids. The CDR3 protein is CASSNPGINNSPLHF. The CDR3 nucleotides are TGTGCCAGTAGTAATCCCGGGATTAATAATTCACCCCTCCACTTT.

J is TRBJ2-7 and V is TRBV19; TRBD1 matches 9 bases. This CDR3 region has 14 residues. With 4 bases clipped from V and 3 bases from J, the junction kept 4 bases outside the gene matches. CDR1 and CDR2 from the germline V gene are LNHDA and SQIVND (reference sequence). Here the CDR3 DNA reads TGTGCCAGTAGTACGGACAGGGGCCTCTACGAGCAGTACTTC. It yields the protein CASSTDRGLYEQYF.

J is TRBJ1-5 and V is TRBV5-3; unclear D gene. TRBV5-3 is recorded as an ORF, its role being uncertain. V was cut by 1 base and J by 4 bases, with 9 bases left in between. The CDR3 is made up of 14 amino acids. The CDR3, as DNA: TGTGCCAGAAGCTTGCTGAGCCGGAATCAGCCCCAGCATTTT. This codes for CARSLLSRNQPQHF.

V is TRBV3-1 (or the pseudogene TRBV3-2) and J is TRBJ1-2; D is perhaps TRBD1 (6 bases). The CDR3 totals 13 residues. Trimming stripped 7 bases from V and 6 bases from J, with 15 bases between. Germline-derived CDR1 and CDR2 are LGHDT and YNNKEL (reference sequence). The chain's CDR3 is CASKGGWDNGYTF. CDR3 coding DNA: TGTGCCAGCAAAGGGGGTTGGGACAATGGCTACACCTTC.

The CDR3: CAFRDRGRSPLHF. CDR3 in DNA: TGTGCCTTCCGGGACAGGGGGAGATCACCCCTCCACTTT. The chain has TRBV30 and TRBJ1-6; 11 bases align to TRBD1. The CDR3 is made up of 13 amino acids. Trimming at V came to 7 bases and at J to 10 bases, leaving 6 bases not matched to a gene. CDR1 and CDR2 from the germline V gene are GTSNPN and SVGIG (reference sequence).

The chain carries TRBV5-1 and TRBJ2-7, with D perhaps TRBD1 (5 bases). Germline CDR1 is SGHRS and CDR2 is YFSETQ. The CDR3 is 13 amino acids. The V and J ends lost 1 base and 9 bases respectively, with 14 bases between them. The CDR3 coding sequence is TGCGCCAGCAGCTTGTTTGGGGCACAAAGGCAGTACTTC. It specifies CASSLFGAQRQYF. Looking up the rest from reference TRBV5-1 and TRBJ2-7 gives the full variable domain: KAGVTQTPRYLIKTRGQQVTLSCSPISGHRSVSWYQQTPGQGLQFLFEYFSETQRNKGNFPGRFSGRQFSNSRSEMNVSTLELGDSALYLCASSLFGAQRQYFGPGTRLTVT.

The chain couples TRBV11-1 to TRBJ2-2, with 8 nucleotides matching TRBD1. Trimming cost V 5 bases and J 5 bases; bases outside gene matches: 7. The CDR3 length is 15 residues. Germline assignment: CDR1 SGHAT and CDR2 FQDESV (reference sequence). The CDR3 nucleotides are TGTGCCAGCAGCCAAAGGGACAGGCCTACCGGGGAGCTGTTTTTT. Translated: CASSQRDRPTGELFF. The variable domain in full, with the rest retrieved from reference TRBV11-1 and TRBJ2-2, is EAEVAQSPRYKITEKSQAVAFWCDPISGHATLYWYRQILGQGPELLVQFQDESVVDDSQLPKDRFSAERLKGVDSTLKIQPAELGDSAMYLCASSQRDRPTGELFFGEGSRLTVL.

The chain has TRBV7-3 and TRBJ1-1; 8 nucleotides agree with TRBD1. J lost 3 bases, V lost 4 bases, and 1 base had no gene match. This CDR3 comprises 13 residues. Looked up from germline, CDR1 is SGHTA and CDR2 is FQGTGA. Here the CDR3 reads CASSSDRDTEAFF. DNA of the CDR3: TGTGCCAGCAGCTCGGACAGGGACACTGAAGCTTTCTTT.

This clone was found a few times. This chain connects TRBV29-1 to TRBJ2-1, with 8 bases aligning to TRBD1. Germline V gene data show CDR1 as SQVTM and CDR2 as ANQGSEA. Trimming at V came to 6 bases and at J to 0 bases, leaving 4 bases not matched to a gene. The CDR3 sequence is 14 residues long. The CDR3 nucleotides read TGCAGCGTAGTACAGGGGGGCTCCTACAATGAGCAGTTCTTC. As protein: CSVVQGGSYNEQFF.

J is TRBJ1-2 and V is TRBV6-6, with 7 bases that match TRBD1. The CDR3 sequence is 13 residues long. Germline-derived CDR1 and CDR2 are MNHNY and SVGAGI (reference sequence). Trimming cost V 6 bases and J 3 bases; bases outside gene matches: 4. This CDR3 reads CASSPDRDYGYTF. The CDR3 DNA sequence: TGTGCCAGCAGCCCCGACAGGGACTATGGCTACACCTTC.

This chain links TRBV10-3 with TRBJ2-1, with D maybe TRBD2 (6 bases). The CDR3 is 14 residues long. The V end lost 2 bases, the J end lost 11 bases, and 16 bases lay between the germline ends. Germline lookup yields CDR1 ENHRY and CDR2 SYGVKD. The CDR3 here is CAISERRENFKQFF. The DNA of the CDR3 is TGTGCCATCAGTGAGAGGAGGGAAAACTTCAAGCAGTTCTTC.

V usage is TRBV2 and J usage is TRBJ1-1, with TRBD1 as a possible D gene (5 bases). The germline gives CDR1 SNHLY, CDR2 FYNNEI. This CDR3 is 14 amino acids long. Trimming stripped 3 bases from V and 11 bases from J, with 19 bases between. Here the CDR3 reads CASSDLVRAVEAFF. The CDR3 nucleotides are TGTGCCAGCAGTGACCTTGTCAGGGCGGTTGAGGCTTTCTTT.

This clone was picked up one time. V gene TRBV18 combines with J gene TRBJ2-3, with TRBD1 as a possible D gene (5 bases). The CDR3 loop spans 16 amino acids. Germline V gene sequence: CDR1 KGHSH, CDR2 LQKENI. V was shortened by 3 bases and J by 1 base, with 14 bases between the two germline ends. CDR3: CASSPRAQPGTDTQYF. The CDR3 DNA follows: TGTGCCAGCTCACCCAGGGCACAACCCGGCACAGATACGCAGTATTTT.